This TCR beta chain was identified in a study of cytomegalovirus exposure and HLA in healthy donors. To note about this clone: What it binds is unknown.

Study-wide points: In vitro checks showed that a few CMV-associated chains really do target CMV antigens.

This CDR3 comprises 12 residues. Trimming cost V 5 bases and J 5 bases, with 8 bases left between them. Germline CDR1 reads MNHNY; CDR2 reads SVGAGI (reference sequence). The PCR ran on 60 Vbeta and 13 Jbeta primers. This table comes from immunoSEQ multiplex PCR, and its TCRdb copy is limited to in-frame clones, with some not included. The repertoire table contains around 78,000 clones. This chain links TRBV6-6 with TRBJ2-3; D not certain. The sequence was obtained from a man between 18 and 35 years old in good health and CMV-seropositive. Material for sequencing was PBMCs. This CDR3 is CASSRGGDTQYF. In DNA, the CDR3 is TGTGCCAGCAGTAGAGGTGGAGATACGCAGTATTTT.